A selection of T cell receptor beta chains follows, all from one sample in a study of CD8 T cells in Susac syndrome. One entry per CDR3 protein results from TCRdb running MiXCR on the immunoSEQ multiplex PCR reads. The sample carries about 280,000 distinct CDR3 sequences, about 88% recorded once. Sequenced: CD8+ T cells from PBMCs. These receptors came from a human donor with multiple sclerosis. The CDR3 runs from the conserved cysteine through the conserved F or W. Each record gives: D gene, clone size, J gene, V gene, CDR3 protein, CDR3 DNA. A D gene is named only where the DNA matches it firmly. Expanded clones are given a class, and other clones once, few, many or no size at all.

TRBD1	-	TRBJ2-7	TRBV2	CASRGQYYEQYF	TGTGCCAGCAGGGGACAGTACTACGAGCAGTACTTC
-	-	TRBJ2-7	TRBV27	CASSLSGRTYEQYF	TGTGCCAGCAGTTTATCCGGGAGAACCTACGAGCAGTACTTC
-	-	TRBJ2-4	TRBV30	CAWMGDIQYF	TGTGCCTGGATGGGGGACATTCAGTACTTC
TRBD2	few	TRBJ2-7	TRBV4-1	CASSPLAGGGEQYF	TGCGCCAGCAGCCCACTAGCGGGTGGTGGGGAGCAGTACTTC
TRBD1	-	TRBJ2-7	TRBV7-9	CAGRDREYEQYF	TGTGCCGGCAGGGACAGGGAGTACGAGCAGTACTTC
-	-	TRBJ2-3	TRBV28	CASSLLVSTDTQYF	TGTGCCAGCAGTTTACTCGTATCCACAGATACGCAGTATTTT
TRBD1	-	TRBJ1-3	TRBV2	CASSEARQGPVGNTIYF	TGTGCCAGCAGTGAAGCGAGACAGGGGCCGGTGGGAAACACCATATATTTT
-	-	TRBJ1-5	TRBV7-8	CASSLYREGNQPQHF	TGTGCCAGCAGCTTGTACAGGGAGGGGAATCAGCCCCAGCATTTT
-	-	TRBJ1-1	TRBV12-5	CASGSDTEAFF	TGTGCTAGTGGTTCGGACACTGAAGCTTTCTTT
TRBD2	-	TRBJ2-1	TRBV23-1	CASTRTSHPNEQFF	TGCGCCAGCACACGGACTAGCCACCCCAATGAGCAGTTCTTC
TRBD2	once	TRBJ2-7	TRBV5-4	CASSSPLANHEQYF	TGTGCCAGCAGCTCCCCACTAGCGAACCACGAGCAGTACTTC
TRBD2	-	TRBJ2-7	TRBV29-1	CSVEGGGRSSYEQYF	TGCAGCGTTGAAGGGGGGGGAAGAAGCTCCTACGAGCAGTACTTC
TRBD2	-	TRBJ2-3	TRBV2	CATPTSGSLSTDTQYF	TGTGCCACCCCGACTAGCGGGAGTTTGAGCACAGATACGCAGTATTTT
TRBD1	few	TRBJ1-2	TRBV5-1	CASSFGTGNYGYTF	TGCGCCAGCAGCTTTGGGACAGGGAACTATGGCTACACCTTC
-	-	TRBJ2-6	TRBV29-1	CSVESRFFPSGANVLTF	TGCAGCGTTGAAAGTCGCTTTTTCCCCTCTGGGGCCAACGTCCTGACTTTC
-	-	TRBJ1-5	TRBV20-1	CSARTGPGAGNQPQHF	TGCAGTGCTAGAACGGGGCCGGGAGCCGGCAATCAGCCCCAGCATTTT
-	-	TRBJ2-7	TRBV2	CAGRYSYEQYF	TGTGCCGGCCGCTATTCCTACGAGCAGTACTTC
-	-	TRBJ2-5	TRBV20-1	CSASPYGAQETQYF	TGCAGTGCTAGTCCCTACGGGGCCCAAGAGACCCAGTACTTC
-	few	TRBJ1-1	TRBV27	CASSLAQMNTEAFF	TGTGCCAGCAGTTTAGCACAGATGAACACTGAAGCTTTCTTT
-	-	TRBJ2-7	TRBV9	CASSAGEALTYEQYF	TGTGCCAGCAGCGCAGGGGAGGCCCTTACCTACGAGCAGTACTTC
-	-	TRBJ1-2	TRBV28	CASSLKMRDGPRYTF	TGTGCCAGCAGTTTAAAAATGAGGGACGGACCTCGCTACACCTTC
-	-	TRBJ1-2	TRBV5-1	CRPSFGAWGGYGYTF	TGCAGGCCCAGTTTTGGGGCCTGGGGGGGCTATGGCTACACCTTC
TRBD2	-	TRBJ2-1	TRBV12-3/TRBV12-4	CASSPSGRGQFF	TGTGCCAGCAGTCCCAGCGGGAGAGGTCAGTTCTTC
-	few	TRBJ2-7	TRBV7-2	CASSSVTRYEQYF	TGTGCCAGCAGCTCGGTAACTCGCTACGAGCAGTACTTC
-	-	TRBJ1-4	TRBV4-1	CASSQEDSNEKLFF	TGCGCCAGCAGCCAGGAGGACAGTAATGAAAAACTGTTTTTT
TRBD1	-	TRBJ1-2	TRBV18	CASSHDHRGYDYGYTF	TGTGCCAGCTCACACGATCACAGGGGCTACGACTATGGCTACACCTTC
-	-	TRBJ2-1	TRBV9	CASSVSDYNEQFF	TGTGCCAGCAGCGTAAGCGACTACAATGAGCAGTTCTTC
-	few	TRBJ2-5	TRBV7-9	CASSFSETQYF	TGTGCCAGCAGCTTCTCGGAGACCCAGTACTTC
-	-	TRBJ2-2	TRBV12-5	CASAESLRAPNTGELFF	TGTGCTAGTGCTGAATCCCTTCGGGCTCCGAACACCGGGGAGCTGTTTTTT
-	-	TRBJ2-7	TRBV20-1	CSARVLRHYEQYF	TGCAGTGCTAGAGTGCTACGCCACTACGAGCAGTACTTC
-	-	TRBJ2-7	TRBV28	CASSPYRDEQYF	TGTGCCAGCAGTCCGTACAGGGACGAGCAGTACTTC
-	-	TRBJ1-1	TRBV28	CASSFWVNTEAFF	TGTGCCAGCAGTTTTTGGGTGAACACTGAAGCTTTCTTT
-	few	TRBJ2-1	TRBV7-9	CASSLLGLSNNEQFF	TGTGCCAGCAGCTTATTGGGACTGTCAAACAATGAGCAGTTCTTC